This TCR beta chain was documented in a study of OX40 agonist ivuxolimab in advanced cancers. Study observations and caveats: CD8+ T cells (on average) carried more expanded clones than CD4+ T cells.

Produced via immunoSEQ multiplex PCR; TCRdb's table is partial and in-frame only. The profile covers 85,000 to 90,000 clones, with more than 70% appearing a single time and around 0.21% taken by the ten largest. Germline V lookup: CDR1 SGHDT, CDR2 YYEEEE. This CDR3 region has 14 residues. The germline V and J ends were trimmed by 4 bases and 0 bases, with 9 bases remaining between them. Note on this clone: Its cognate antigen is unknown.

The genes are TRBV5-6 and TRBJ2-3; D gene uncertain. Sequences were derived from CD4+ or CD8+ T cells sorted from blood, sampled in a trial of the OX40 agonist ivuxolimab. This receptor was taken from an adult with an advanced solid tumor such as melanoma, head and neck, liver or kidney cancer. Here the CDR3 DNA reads TGTGCCAGCAGCGCCCCGAGGAGCACAGATACGCAGTATTTT. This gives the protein CASSAPRSTDTQYF.